These 10 T cell receptor beta chains originate from one sample sequenced in a study of blood T cell repertoires in COVID-19. The table came from immunoSEQ multiplex PCR; TCRdb's copy has only in-frame clones and leaves some out. Of 320,000 or so clones in the sample, about 90% were seen once. The sample comprised PBMCs or T cells enriched from blood (not recorded which). The receptors here all came from a man younger than 45 who had recovered from COVID-19.

As DNA, the CDR3 is TGTGCCAGCACCGAGCCGGCACAGGGAAGGGGGAATGAGCAGTTCTTC. Protein: CASTEPAQGRGNEQFF. The rearrangement links TRBV7-9 to TRBJ2-1; D is perhaps TRBD1 (6 bases). V was clipped by 7 bases and J by 7 bases, with 23 bases between them. Germline V gene lookup returns CDR1 SEHNR and CDR2 FQNEAQ (reference sequence). The CDR3 consists of 16 residues.

CDR3: CASSKEDSSRNSPLHF. The CDR3 DNA reads TGTGCCAGCAGCAAAGAAGATTCCAGTCGTAATTCACCCCTCCACTTT. The rearrangement joins TRBV21-1 to TRBJ1-6; the table gives TRBD1 as D, unverified against the DNA. TRBV21-1 is flagged as a pseudogene. This CDR3 has 16 residues.

This chain links TRBV10-3 with TRBJ1-5, with D perhaps TRBD1 (6 bases). V lost 6 bases, J lost 6 bases, and 18 bases lay in between. CDR1 and CDR2 from the germline V gene are ENHRY and SYGVKD. This CDR3 has 15 residues. This CDR3 is CAIRPDSVPGQPQHF. DNA of the CDR3: TGTGCCATCAGGCCGGACAGTGTCCCCGGTCAGCCCCAGCATTTT.

This chain links TRBV21-1 with TRBJ2-1; whether TRBD1, the table's D call, matches the DNA was not checked. TRBV21-1 is assigned pseudogene status. CDR3 length: 17 amino acids. In DNA form, the CDR3 reads TGTGCCAGCAGCAAATGGACAGGGGGAGGCTCCTACAATGAGCAGTTCTTC. This gives the protein CASSKWTGGGSYNEQFF.

This clone appeared once. This sequence joins TRBV28 and TRBJ2-2, with a weak D call TRBD1 (5 bases). V was trimmed by 4 bases and J by 3 bases, leaving 15 bases between them. The CDR3 runs to 16 residues. Germline V CDR1 and CDR2: MDHEN, SYDVKM. The CDR3, as DNA: TGTGCCAGCAGTTCGGACATCGCCTTAGACACCGGGGAGCTGTTTTTT. Translation gives CASSSDIALDTGELFF.

The chain joins TRBV7-7 to TRBJ2-3, with 12 bases lining up with TRBD2. Per germline, CDR1 SSHAT and CDR2 FNYEAQ (reference sequence). The V gene end was trimmed by 6 bases and the J gene end by 4 bases; junction bases not matched to a gene: 17. CDR3 length: 19 residues. For the CDR3, the DNA is TGTGCCAGCAGTCCCGGTTGGACTAGCGGGGTTTTAGCGGCAGATACGCAGTATTTT. Its protein is CASSPGWTSGVLAADTQYF.

V gene TRBV9 combines with J gene TRBJ2-7; TRBD2 matches 9 bases. After removal of 0 bases from V and 7 bases from J, the junction contained 14 bases not matched to a gene. The germline gives CDR1 SGDLS, CDR2 YYNGEE. CDR3 length equals 17 residues. Here the CDR3 reads CASSVVGGLAGCVEQYF. CDR3 coding DNA: TGTGCCAGCAGCGTAGTAGGTGGTCTAGCGGGGTGTGTTGAGCAGTACTTC.

The chain links TRBV6-5 to TRBJ1-5, with 8 positions matching TRBD1. CDR3 length equals 15 residues. Germline CDR1 MNHEY, CDR2 SVGAGI. J was trimmed by 3 bases and V by 6 bases; bases with no gene match: 7. The CDR3 coding sequence is TGTGCCAGCAGAGCCGGGACAGGTCTCAATCAGCCCCAGCATTTT. It encodes CASRAGTGLNQPQHF.

The CDR3 sequence: CASSKSPGTGGPNPNSPLHF. The CDR3 nucleotides are TGTGCCAGCAGCAAAAGTCCCGGGACAGGGGGCCCGAACCCAAATTCACCCCTCCACTTT. This chain uses TRBV21-1 with TRBJ1-6; the D segment call TRBD1 is taken from the table without a DNA check. TRBV21-1 is a pseudogene segment. CDR3 length: 20 residues.

V is TRBV5-5 and J is TRBJ1-2; 9 bases map to TRBD1. CDR1 and CDR2 from the germline V gene are SGHKS and YYEKEE (reference sequence). V lost 1 base to trimming and J lost 3 bases; unmatched junction nucleotides: 4. The CDR3 runs to 15 residues. The CDR3 DNA is TGTGCCAGCAGCTTGACAGGGGGCGTGGACTATGGCTACACCTTC. It specifies CASSLTGGVDYGYTF.